The 13 T cell receptor beta chains given below trace back to one sample, sequenced in a study of shared clonotypes between healthy human individuals. TCRdb's copy holds only in-frame clones and misses some; the assay was immunoSEQ multiplex PCR. This sample has roughly 760,000 clones; roughly 70% occur once, and the top ten carry more than 1.5%. The specimen was memory CD4+ T cells sorted from blood. Subset noted: CD45RA-negative fraction. These receptor sequences come from a woman aged 25-40 years in good health.

The sample holds many counts of this clone. V is TRBV25-1 and J is TRBJ2-3; 8 positions match TRBD2. The CDR3 loop spans 14 amino acids. Losses at the gene ends were 6 bases for V and 0 bases for J; bases not matched to a gene: 2. CDR1 is MGHDK and CDR2 is SYGVNS in the germline V gene. The CDR3 spells CASSGRASTDTQYF. DNA for the CDR3: TGTGCCAGCAGCGGGAGGGCCAGCACAGATACGCAGTATTTT.

The table lists this clone with many counts. V is TRBV15 and J is TRBJ2-5; TRBD1 agrees at 9 bases. Trimming at V came to 4 bases and at J to 1 base, leaving 4 bases not matched to a gene. The CDR3 spans 15 residues. CDR1 LNHNV and CDR2 YYDKDF come from the germline V gene (reference sequence). Written as DNA, the CDR3 is TGTGCCACCAGCACGGGACAGGGAGCCCAAGAGACCCAGTACTTC. It codes for CATSTGQGAQETQYF.

The chain couples TRBV5-1 to TRBJ2-3, with TRBD1 matching over 7 bases. CDR1 is SGHRS and CDR2 is YFSETQ in the germline V gene. This CDR3 comprises 16 residues. Unmatched junction bases numbered 8, after V lost 4 bases and J lost 0 bases. The CDR3 DNA reads as TGCGCCAGCAGCCTTATTACAGGGGCGAGCACAGATACGCAGTATTTT. This translates into CASSLITGASTDTQYF.

The J gene is TRBJ2-4, the V gene TRBV6-5; maybe TRBD1 (7 bases). V was shortened by 6 bases and J by 4 bases, with 10 bases between the two germline ends. The CDR3 is 13 amino acids. The germline CDR1 and CDR2 sequences are MNHEY and SVGAGI. In nucleotides, the CDR3 is TGTGCCAGCAGGCGGGACAGAAAAAACATTCAGTACTTC. Translating gives CASRRDRKNIQYF.

A single count supports this clone. The rearrangement uses TRBV5-4 and TRBJ2-5, with 12 nucleotides matching TRBD2. The germline V gene has CDR1 SGHNT and CDR2 YYREEE (reference sequence). CDR3 length: 16 residues. Trimming took 5 bases from V and 5 from J; bases not matched to a gene: 10. The CDR3 DNA reads TGTGCCAGCAGTCTACCCACTAGCGGGGGGAAGGAGACCCAGTACTTC. Translation gives CASSLPTSGGKETQYF.

This clone was recorded a few times. The identical CDR3 is also encoded by other nucleotide sequences in the sample. The chain uses TRBV28 and TRBJ2-1; possible D gene TRBD2, 6 bases. With 1 base removed from V and 7 bases from J, the gap between germline ends came to 11 bases. CDR1 and CDR2 (germline): MDHEN, SYDVKM. CDR3 length equals 14 residues. The DNA for the CDR3 is TGTGCCAGCAGTTTATATCTAGCGCCTAATGAGCAGTTCTTC. Encoded protein: CASSLYLAPNEQFF.

The chain employs TRBV7-9 and TRBJ1-4, with TRBD1 as a possible D gene (5 bases). CDR3 length equals 16 residues. Germline V gives CDR1 SEHNR, CDR2 FQNEAQ (reference sequence). Trimming took off 5 bases at V and 3 bases at J, with 16 bases between the two ends. This CDR3 is CASSQDSQGPNEKLFF. As DNA, the CDR3 is TGTGCCAGCAGCCAAGATTCGCAGGGTCCTAATGAAAAACTGTTTTTT. Filled out from reference TRBV7-9 and TRBJ1-4, the complete variable domain reads DTGVSQNPRHKITKRGQNVTFRCDPISEHNRLYWYRQTLGQGPEFLTYFQNEAQLEKSRLLSDRFSAERPKGSFSTLEIQRTEQGDSAMYLCASSQDSQGPNEKLFFGSGTQLSVL.

CDR3 sequence (DNA): TGCAGTGCGGAGACAGGGCCGCTACAGTACTTC. It codes for CSAETGPLQYF. The rearrangement joins TRBV20-1 to TRBJ2-4, with 7 nucleotides matching TRBD1. CDR1 and CDR2 (germline): DFQATT, SNEGSKA (reference sequence). CDR3 length equals 11 residues. Germline trimming cut 6 bases from V and 13 bases from J; bases unmatched to any gene: 9.

The chain joins TRBV14 to TRBJ2-7, with 7 bases fitting TRBD2. The CDR3 length is 15 residues. Germline V lookup: CDR1 SGHDN, CDR2 FVKESK. The V segment lost 4 bases and the J segment 1 base; nucleotides outside the gene matches: 7. The CDR3 DNA reads TGTGCCAGCAGCCTTAGCGGGTCAGGGTCCTACGAGCAGTACTTC. Its protein is CASSLSGSGSYEQYF.

The CDR3 protein is CASSPWGQPTYEQYF. CDR3 in DNA: TGTGCCAGCAGCCCTTGGGGACAGCCCACCTACGAGCAGTACTTC. This rearrangement joins TRBV9 to TRBJ2-7, with TRBD1 matching 7 bases. The CDR3 is 15 residues long. The germline gives CDR1 SGDLS, CDR2 YYNGEE. V shed 4 bases, J shed 2 bases, and the junction held 9 bases outside the gene matches.

This sequence joins TRBV6-1 and TRBJ1-2; D ambiguous. This CDR3 has 14 amino acids. Between the trimmed V and J ends, which lost 2 bases and 3 bases, there was a span of 10 bases. Germline CDR1 and CDR2: MNHNS and SASEGT. CDR3 bases: TGTGCCAGCAGTGAACGATGGTCTGACTATGGCTACACCTTC. Amino acids: CASSERWSDYGYTF.

Notes on this clone: This may stem from a read error, because a much larger clone lies one nucleotide away. In the same sample, other DNA sequences code for this CDR3. The chain couples TRBV6-1 to TRBJ2-7; D is uncertain. V was shortened by 3 bases and J by 4 bases, with 4 bases between the two germline ends. The V gene's germline CDR1 is MNHNS and CDR2 SASEGT. This CDR3 is built from 11 residues. CDR3 amino acids: CASSDFYEQYF. Here the CDR3 DNA reads TGTGCCAGCAGTGACTTTTACGAGCAGTACTTC.

This clone showed up just a few times. The sample carries other DNA sequences with the same CDR3. The gene calls are TRBV5-4 and TRBJ2-3, with D possibly matching TRBD2 (6 bases). Per the germline V gene, CDR1 is SGHNT and CDR2 is YYREEE (reference sequence). The CDR3 has 13 amino acids. V lost 5 bases to trimming and J lost 0 bases, with 7 bases between them. The DNA of the CDR3 is TGTGCCAGCAGACGGGGGAGCACAGATACGCAGTATTTT. Amino acids: CASRRGSTDTQYF.